This T cell receptor beta chain was found in a study of T cell changes during pregnancy in multiple sclerosis. The germline CDR1 and CDR2 sequences are SGHAT and FQNNGV. The CDR3 extends over 15 amino acids. J lost 6 bases, V lost 5 bases, and 5 bases had no gene match. Sequencing used immunoSEQ multiplex PCR; TCRdb keeps in-frame clones, though not all of them. The sample records about 120,000 clones, about 94% being singletons. The TCR was taken from a female donor with multiple sclerosis, enrolled in a pregnancy study. The sequencing here drew on peripheral blood, taken before pregnancy. The chain carries TRBV11-2 and TRBJ2-1, with 12 nucleotides matching TRBD2. This chain's CDR3 is CASSQKGLAGNEQFF. CDR3 nucleotide sequence: TGTGCCAGCAGCCAAAAGGGACTAGCGGGCAATGAGCAGTTCTTC.